This entry describes one T cell receptor (beta chain). It lacks a known antigen. Base qualities are not provided; no much larger clone lies one nucleotide away. The time point label, as the study defines it: cells obtained before transplantation from donor or recipient. CD3+CD4+ and CD3+CD8+ populations were FACS-sorted from unstimulated pre-transplant donor and recipient cells taken from spleen or lymph nodes. The sample originates from a study of graft-versus-host responses after intestinal transplantation (dated by TCRdb to the early 2020s). For the study in its entirety: Recipients received multivisceral, liver-intestinal, or isolated intestinal transplants. All recipients received anti-thymocyte globulin induction followed by maintenance tacrolimus and steroids for about three years. Bulk TCR-beta CDR3 sequencing was used to track graft-versus-host and host-versus-graft alloreactive T cell clones in the graft, circulation and bone marrow after intestinal transplantation. Alloreactive clones were identified by sequencing pre-transplant mixed lymphocyte reaction products and comparing them with unstimulated pre-transplant donor and recipient T cells. The cohort enrolled fewer than 25 intestinal transplant recipients including one retransplant, and 3 patients lacking pretransplant specimens were excluded. A peak of at least 4% donor T cells among recipient peripheral blood mononuclear cells was the definition used for donor T cell macrochimerism. Rather than going through the commercial service, samples from a few later patients were sequenced in-house on an Illumina MiSeq and processed with MiXCR. Overall study results and their limits: GvH clones were found in recipient bone marrow, and some of the GvH clones appeared earlier in ileal mucosa or blood, which is consistent with an intestinal mucosal origin. In the allografts of patients with donor T cell macrochimerism, GvH to HvG T cell clonal ratios were high. The conclusions were limited by the relatively low number and heterogeneity of the intestinal transplant patients. Peak levels of circulating GvH clones were associated with declines in HvG clones early after transplant.

Library method: the immunoSEQ multiplex PCR assay. For most patients, genomic DNA was isolated with the Qiagen DNeasy Blood and Tissue Kit and sent frozen to Adaptive Biotechnologies for TCR sequencing. For most patients, genomic DNA was subjected to high-throughput TCR-beta CDR3 sequencing by Adaptive Biotechnologies. Per the original workflow: TCR sequencing data for roughly 18 patients were retrieved from Adaptive's ImmunoSEQ software; three other patients were processed with MiXCR and VDJtools. CD4 versus CD8 sorting errors were corrected by removing sequences found in both subsets at a frequency ratio below 5:1. Because the origin of CDR3 nucleotide sequences shared between donor and recipient could not be assigned, those sequences were removed. Alloreactive clones required at least 2-fold expansion over unstimulated cells and minimum CFSE-low frequency of 0.002% (template counts) or 0.001% (read counts). Mappable clones were those detected in sequenced pre-transplant spleen, lymph node, or MLR CFSE-low populations of the donor or recipient. Cumulative frequency of alloreactive clones was calculated as a percentage of all sequences weighted by copy number. Entries here come from immuneACCESS through TCRdb and include only in-frame sequences with V and J called. Some clones fail to appear in such tables; in the studies checked, an unresolved V gene covers under half of the shortfall, and the cause of the remainder is unknown. Clone size and the V and J calls come from that table; the DNA yielded D and trimming. The sample table lists around 99,000 clones, approximately 90% of them with a count of one. The ten most abundant clones make up less than 0.85% of the sample.

The sequences come from unstimulated CD4+ T cells sorted from spleen or lymph node cells, collected before transplant. The sequence was obtained from a human donor who was the organ donor for an intestinal transplant.

In nucleotide form, the sequence is TGTGCCAGCTCACCCTTAGCGGGGGGCTTGCAAGAGACCCAGTACTTC. Protein translation: CASSPLAGGLQETQYF. The chain couples TRBV18 to TRBJ2-5; 10 bases in the middle match TRBD2. The junction shows trimming of 3 bases on V and 2 bases on J, and the gene matches do not reach 6 bases of it. Per the germline V gene, KGHSH is the CDR1 and LQKENI is the CDR2. The CDR3 covers 16 residues, taking in both the cysteine and the phenylalanine. Only the CDR3 region is kept as DNA, spanning 48 bases read in frame from base 1. This CDR3, with the reference TRBV18 and TRBJ2-5 proteins standing in past its ends, gives the full variable domain NAGVMQNPRHLVRRRGQEARLRCSPMKGHSHVYWYRQLPEEGLKFMVYLQKENIIDESGMPKERFSAEFPKEGPSILRIQQVVRGDSAAYFCASSPLAGGLQETQYFGPGTRLLVL.